This TCR beta chain emerged from a study of blood T cell repertoires in COVID-19. Study context: T cells, B-cell-depleted T cells, or PBMCs provided the cDNA or gDNA that served as material.

Authors' analysis steps: Cell counts per sample came from amplifying reference gene primers. Assay used: immunoSEQ multiplex PCR; TCRdb lists only in-frame clones, some missing. V and J calls and clone size are given by that table; D and trimming were obtained from the DNA. The repertoire includes roughly 180,000 clones, about four fifths of them detected once, and approximately 9.9% sits in the top ten. Germline V gene sequence: CDR1 MNHEY, CDR2 SVGEGT. This CDR3 contains 14 residues. Trimming stripped 6 bases from V and 10 bases from J, with 21 bases between. The clonotype originates from a woman between 40 and 50 years old with COVID-19, enrolled during active disease. Sequencing was performed on peripheral blood. The chain employs TRBV6-2 or TRBV6-3 and TRBJ1-1; tentatively, D is TRBD1 (5 bases). The CDR3 DNA reads as TGTGCCAGCAGCCCACTCCGGGACTGGGGGATAGCTTTCTTT. This encodes CASSPLRDWGIAFF.